The 19 T cell receptor beta chains below were found in one sample sequenced in a study of cytomegalovirus exposure and HLA in healthy donors. The table came from immunoSEQ multiplex PCR; TCRdb's copy has only in-frame clones and leaves some out. The sample shows tens of thousands of clones, around 97% of them seen only once. Sample: PBMCs. The receptors were gathered from a woman younger than 30 in good health and CMV-seropositive.

CDR3 sequence: CASSQELSGTFSGNTIYF. CDR3 sequence (DNA): TGCGCCAGCAGCCAAGAACTCTCAGGAACATTCTCTGGAAACACCATATATTTT. The rearrangement joins TRBV4-1 to TRBJ1-3; D is unclear. This CDR3 region has 18 residues. From germline, CDR1 is MGHRA and CDR2 YSYEKL. V lost 0 bases, J lost 0 bases, and 15 bases lay in between.

This clone has just one count. The rearrangement uses TRBV7-9 and TRBJ2-5; TRBD1 agrees at 7 bases. Germline V gives CDR1 SEHNR, CDR2 FQNEAQ (reference sequence). With V trimmed by 4 bases and J by 3 bases, 5 bases remained unmatched. There are 14 residues in the CDR3. The CDR3 loop reads CASSSGTVKETQYF. Written as DNA, the CDR3 is TGTGCCAGCAGCTCCGGGACAGTAAAAGAGACCCAGTACTTC.

This sequence joins TRBV30 and TRBJ1-5; 8 nucleotides agree with TRBD1. The CDR3 runs to 15 residues. CDR1 is GTSNPN, CDR2 SVGIG, per germline (reference sequence). Germline trimming cut 4 bases from V and 6 bases from J; bases unmatched to any gene: 11. CDR3 coding DNA: TGTGCCTGGACGCGGAGCAGGGGGCACGGTCAGCCCCAGCATTTT. As protein: CAWTRSRGHGQPQHF.

CDR3 nucleotide sequence: TGTGCCAGCAGTGAAACCACAGGGTGGGTAGATACGCAGTATTTT. It codes for CASSETTGWVDTQYF. The gene calls are TRBV6-1 and TRBJ2-3, with D maybe TRBD1 (6 bases). The CDR3 has 15 amino acids. V shed 2 bases and J shed 5 bases, with 14 bases lying between them. The germline V gene has CDR1 MNHNS and CDR2 SASEGT.

The V call is TRBV2, the J call TRBJ1-2; 9 positions agree with TRBD1. From germline, CDR1 is SNHLY and CDR2 FYNNEI. Trimming at V came to 7 bases and at J to 8 bases, leaving 11 bases not matched to a gene. The CDR3 loop spans 14 amino acids. Here the CDR3 DNA reads TGTGCCAGCAACCTCTTGACAGGGGGACGAGGCTACACCTTC. Protein sequence: CASNLLTGGRGYTF.

The rearrangement uses TRBV29-1 and TRBJ2-3, with 12 positions matching TRBD2. V shed 6 bases, J shed 4 bases, and the junction held 5 bases outside the gene matches. This CDR3 is built from 14 residues. Germline V gene lookup returns CDR1 SQVTM and CDR2 ANQGSEA. CDR3 sequence: CSVAGTSGPDTQYF. The CDR3 coding sequence is TGCAGCGTCGCCGGGACTAGCGGGCCAGATACGCAGTATTTT.

This sequence joins TRBV10-1 and TRBJ2-7, with a tentative D call TRBD1 (5 bases). Germline lookup yields CDR1 WNHNN and CDR2 SYGVQD (reference sequence). CDR3 size: 15 residues. V lost 1 base and J 6 bases, leaving 16 bases between the germline ends. The CDR3 DNA sequence: TGCGCCAGCAGTGAGTATCGGACAATGCCTACCGAGCAGTACTTC. The encoded protein is CASSEYRTMPTEQYF.

The chain has TRBV9 and TRBJ2-5, with 8 bases identical to TRBD2. With 0 bases clipped from V and 4 bases from J, the junction kept 5 bases outside the gene matches. The CDR3 covers 15 residues. Germline CDR1 and CDR2: SGDLS and YYNGEE. The CDR3 nucleotides are TGTGCCAGCAGCGTAGGAAGGACTAGCTTAGAGACCCAGTACTTC. This translates into CASSVGRTSLETQYF.

The chain uses TRBV25-1 and TRBJ2-3, with a possible D match to TRBD1 (5 bases). Trimming stripped 3 bases from V and 2 bases from J, with 12 bases between. The V gene's germline CDR1 is MGHDK and CDR2 SYGVNS. The CDR3 extends over 15 amino acids. This CDR3 reads CASSDRGALTDTQYF. The DNA of the CDR3 is TGTGCCAGCAGTGATCGTGGGGCTCTCACAGATACGCAGTATTTT.

The genes are TRBV7-2 and TRBJ1-1; D unresolved. V gave up 4 bases and J gave up 3 bases, with 12 bases separating them. The CDR3 is 14 residues long. Looked up from germline, CDR1 is SGHTA and CDR2 is FQGNSA. DNA for the CDR3: TGTGCCAGCAGCTCGGCGGGGAGATACACTGAAGCTTTCTTT. Protein: CASSSAGRYTEAFF.

This chain joins TRBV27 and TRBJ1-1; D is unclear. CDR1 and CDR2 (germline): MNHEY, SMNVEV (reference sequence). The CDR3 length is 14 residues. V lost 7 bases and J 0 bases, leaving 12 bases between the germline ends. DNA of the CDR3: TGTGCCAGCAAGGCCTCAGACATGAACACTGAAGCTTTCTTT. Translating gives CASKASDMNTEAFF.

This clone showed up just once. The V gene is TRBV15, the J gene TRBJ2-1; 11 bases line up with TRBD2. J lost 6 bases, V lost 1 base, and 8 bases had no gene match. This CDR3 spans 17 amino acids. Per the germline V gene, CDR1 is LNHNV and CDR2 is YYDKDF (reference sequence). The CDR3 loop reads CATSRVPSGRIGNEQFF. The CDR3, as DNA: TGTGCCACCAGCAGAGTCCCTAGCGGGAGGATTGGCAATGAGCAGTTCTTC.

The chain combines TRBV30 with TRBJ1-5; D gene uncertain. V was cut by 3 bases and J by 4 bases, with 10 bases left in between. There are 13 residues in the CDR3. CDR1 is GTSNPN, CDR2 SVGIG, per germline (reference sequence). The CDR3 here is CAWRATSNQPQHF. In DNA form, the CDR3 reads TGTGCCTGGAGGGCGACATCGAATCAGCCCCAGCATTTT.

The chain combines TRBV28 with TRBJ2-5, with D unresolved. Trimming shortened V by 2 bases and J by 0 bases, and 13 bases separated the two germline ends. This CDR3 is 16 amino acids long. Germline CDR1 and CDR2: MDHEN and SYDVKM. CDR3 sequence (DNA): TGTGCCAGCAGTTTAGATTATAAGAGTGACCAAGAGACCCAGTACTTC. Amino acids: CASSLDYKSDQETQYF.

The chain is built from TRBV29-1 and TRBJ2-2, with 7 bases matching TRBD2. The CDR3 consists of 14 residues. Germline V lookup: CDR1 SQVTM, CDR2 ANQGSEA. Unmatched junction bases numbered 10, after V lost 4 bases and J lost 8 bases. CDR3: CSVAGWEGEGELFF. In nucleotides, the CDR3 is TGCAGCGTTGCTGGGTGGGAGGGCGAGGGGGAGCTGTTTTTT.

This chain joins TRBV5-1 and TRBJ2-1, with D possibly matching TRBD1 (5 bases). The length of the CDR3 is 14 residues. Germline V lookup: CDR1 SGHRS, CDR2 YFSETQ. The V gene lost 4 bases and the J gene lost 8 bases, with 16 bases spanning the gap. The CDR3 region has the DNA TGCGCCAGCAGCCCGCCAGGGATTGGGGATGAGCAGTTCTTC. Residues: CASSPPGIGDEQFF.

V is TRBV6-5 and J is TRBJ2-1, with 10 nucleotides matching TRBD1. CDR1 and CDR2 from the germline V gene are MNHEY and SVGAGI. V trimming: 6 bases; J trimming: 11 bases; junction bases outside the gene matches: 7. CDR3 length: 13 residues. The CDR3: CASRGQGSGQQFF. The CDR3 coding sequence is TGTGCCAGCAGGGGACAGGGGAGTGGACAGCAGTTCTTC.

The chain carries TRBV5-1 and TRBJ1-1, with 7 positions matching TRBD1. With 4 bases clipped from V and 8 bases from J, the junction kept 5 bases outside the gene matches. The CDR3 sequence is 12 residues long. Germline CDR1 SGHRS, CDR2 YFSETQ. CDR3: CASSPTGLEAFF. The CDR3 DNA follows: TGCGCCAGCAGCCCGACAGGGTTAGAAGCTTTCTTT.

This chain uses TRBV11-2 with TRBJ2-3, with TRBD1 matching 7 bases. CDR1 and CDR2 (germline): SGHAT, FQNNGV. The CDR3 contains 17 residues. The trim removed 3 bases at V and 1 base at J, leaving 10 bases unmatched. CDR3 residues: CASSFPLTGRGTDTQYF. The DNA of the CDR3 is TGTGCCAGCAGCTTCCCATTGACAGGGCGAGGCACAGATACGCAGTATTTT.